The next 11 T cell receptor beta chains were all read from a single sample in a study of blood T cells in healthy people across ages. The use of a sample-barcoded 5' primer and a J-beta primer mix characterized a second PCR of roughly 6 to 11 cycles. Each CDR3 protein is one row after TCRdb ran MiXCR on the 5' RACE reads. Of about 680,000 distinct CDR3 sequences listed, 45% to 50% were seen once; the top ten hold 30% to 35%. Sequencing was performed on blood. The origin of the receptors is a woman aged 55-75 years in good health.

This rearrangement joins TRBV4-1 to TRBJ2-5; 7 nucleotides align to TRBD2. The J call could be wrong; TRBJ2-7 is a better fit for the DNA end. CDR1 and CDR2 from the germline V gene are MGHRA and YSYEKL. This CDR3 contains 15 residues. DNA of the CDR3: TGCGCCAGCAGCCGAGGAGCGGGATGGGACGGCGAGCAGTACTTC. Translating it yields CASSRGAGWDGEQYF.

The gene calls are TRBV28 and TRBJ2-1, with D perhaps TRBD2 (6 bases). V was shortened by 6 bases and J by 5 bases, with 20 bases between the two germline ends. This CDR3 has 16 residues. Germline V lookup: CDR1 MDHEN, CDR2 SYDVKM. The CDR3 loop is CASSLLLGGVNNEQFF. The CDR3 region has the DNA TGTGCCAGCAGCCTCCTGTTGGGGGGAGTAAACAATGAGCAGTTCTTC. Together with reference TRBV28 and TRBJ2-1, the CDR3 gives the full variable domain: DVKVTQSSRYLVKRTGEKVFLECVQDMDHENMFWYRQDPGLGLRLIYFSYDVKMKEKGDIPEGYSVSREKKERFSLILESASTNQTSMYLCASSLLLGGVNNEQFFGPGTRLTVL.

DNA for the CDR3: TGTGCCAGCAGCTTAGTGGAAGGGACCACCGGGGAGCTGTTTTTT. As protein: CASSLVEGTTGELFF. The rearrangement uses TRBV7-9 and TRBJ2-2; the D call may be TRBD1 or TRBD2 (5 bases each). This CDR3 spans 15 amino acids. Germline V gives CDR1 SEHNR, CDR2 FQNEAQ (reference sequence). V lost 1 base to trimming and J lost 4 bases, with 10 bases between them.

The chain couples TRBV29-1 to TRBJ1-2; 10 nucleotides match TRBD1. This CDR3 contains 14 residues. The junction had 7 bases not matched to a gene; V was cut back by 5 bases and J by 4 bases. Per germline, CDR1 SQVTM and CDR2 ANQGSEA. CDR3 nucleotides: TGCAGCGTTAAGGGGGGGACAGGGGCCTATGGCTACACCTTC. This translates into CSVKGGTGAYGYTF.

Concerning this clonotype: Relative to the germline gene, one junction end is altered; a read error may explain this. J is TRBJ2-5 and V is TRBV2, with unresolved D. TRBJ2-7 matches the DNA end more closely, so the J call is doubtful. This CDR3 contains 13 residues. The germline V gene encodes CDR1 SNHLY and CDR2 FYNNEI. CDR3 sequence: CASGEAMTGEQYF. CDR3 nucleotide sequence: TGTGCCAGCGGTGAAGCCATGACGGGCGAGCAGTACTTC.

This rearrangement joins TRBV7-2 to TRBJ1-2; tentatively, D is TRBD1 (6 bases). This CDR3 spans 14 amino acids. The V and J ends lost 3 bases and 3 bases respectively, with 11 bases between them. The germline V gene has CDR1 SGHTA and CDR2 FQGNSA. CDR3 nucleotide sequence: TGTGCCAGCAGCTTGTTTGACAGGCACTATGGCTACACCTTC. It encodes CASSLFDRHYGYTF.

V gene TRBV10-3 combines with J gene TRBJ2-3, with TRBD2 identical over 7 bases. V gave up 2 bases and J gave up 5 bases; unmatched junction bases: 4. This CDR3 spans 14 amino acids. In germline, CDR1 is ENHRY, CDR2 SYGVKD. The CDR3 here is CAISEPSGGDTQYF. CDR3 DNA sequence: TGTGCCATCAGTGAGCCCTCGGGGGGAGATACGCAGTATTTT.

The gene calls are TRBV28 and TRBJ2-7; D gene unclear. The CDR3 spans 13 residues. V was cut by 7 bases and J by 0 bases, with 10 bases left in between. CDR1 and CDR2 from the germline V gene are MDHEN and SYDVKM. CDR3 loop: CASIETGSYEQYF. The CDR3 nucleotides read TGTGCCAGCATCGAGACCGGCTCCTACGAGCAGTACTTC.

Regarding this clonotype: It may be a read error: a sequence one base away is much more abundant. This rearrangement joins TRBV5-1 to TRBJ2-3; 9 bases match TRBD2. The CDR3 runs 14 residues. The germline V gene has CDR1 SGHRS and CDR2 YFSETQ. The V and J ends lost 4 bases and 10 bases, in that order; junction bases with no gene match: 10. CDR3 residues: CASSGREGQDAQYF. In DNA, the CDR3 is TGCGCCAGCAGCGGGCGGGAGGGCCAGGATGCGCAGTATTTT.

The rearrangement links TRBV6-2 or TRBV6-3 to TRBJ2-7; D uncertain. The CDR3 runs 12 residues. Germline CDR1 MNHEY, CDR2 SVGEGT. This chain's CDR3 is CSIGDNSYEQYF. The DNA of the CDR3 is TGTTCCATTGGGGATAACTCCTACGAGCAGTACTTC.

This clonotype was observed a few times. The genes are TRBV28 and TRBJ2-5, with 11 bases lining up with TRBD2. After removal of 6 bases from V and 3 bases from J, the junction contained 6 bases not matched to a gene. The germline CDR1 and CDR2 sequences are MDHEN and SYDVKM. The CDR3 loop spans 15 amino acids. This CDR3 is CASSRPGLAEETQYF. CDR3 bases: TGTGCCAGCAGCCGCCCGGGACTAGCGGAAGAGACCCAGTACTTC.